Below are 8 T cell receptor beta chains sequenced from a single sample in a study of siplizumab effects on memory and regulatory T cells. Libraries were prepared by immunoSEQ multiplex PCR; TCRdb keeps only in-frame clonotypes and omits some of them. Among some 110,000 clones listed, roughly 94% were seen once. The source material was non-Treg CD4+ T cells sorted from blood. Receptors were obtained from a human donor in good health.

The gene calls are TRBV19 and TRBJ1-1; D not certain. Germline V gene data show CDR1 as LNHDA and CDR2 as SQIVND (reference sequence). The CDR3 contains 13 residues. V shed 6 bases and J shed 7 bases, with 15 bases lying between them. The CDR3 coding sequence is TGTGCCAGTAGGTCAACGCGAGGGCATGAAGCTTTCTTT. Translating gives CASRSTRGHEAFF.

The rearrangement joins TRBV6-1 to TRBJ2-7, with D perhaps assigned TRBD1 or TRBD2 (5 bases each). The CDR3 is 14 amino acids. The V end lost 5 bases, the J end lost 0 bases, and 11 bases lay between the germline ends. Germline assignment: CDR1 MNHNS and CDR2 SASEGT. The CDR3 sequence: CASSSEGLSYEQYF. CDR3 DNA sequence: TGTGCCAGCAGTTCAGAGGGGCTCTCCTACGAGCAGTACTTC.

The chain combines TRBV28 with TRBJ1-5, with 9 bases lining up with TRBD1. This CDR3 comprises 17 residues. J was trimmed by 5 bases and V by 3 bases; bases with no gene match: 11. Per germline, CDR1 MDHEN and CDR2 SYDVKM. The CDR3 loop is CASSLSGTGKIDQPQHF. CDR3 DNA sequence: TGTGCCAGCAGTTTGTCTGGGACAGGGAAGATAGATCAGCCCCAGCATTTT. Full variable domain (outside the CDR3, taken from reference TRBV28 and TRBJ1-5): DVKVTQSSRYLVKRTGEKVFLECVQDMDHENMFWYRQDPGLGLRLIYFSYDVKMKEKGDIPEGYSVSREKKERFSLILESASTNQTSMYLCASSLSGTGKIDQPQHFGDGTRLSIL.

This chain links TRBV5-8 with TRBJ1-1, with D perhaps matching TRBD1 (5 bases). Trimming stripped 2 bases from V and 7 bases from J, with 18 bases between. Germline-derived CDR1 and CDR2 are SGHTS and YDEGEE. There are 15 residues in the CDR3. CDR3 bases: TGTGCCAGCAGCTTTAGAGGGACCTTGGGCATTGAAGCTTTCTTT. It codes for CASSFRGTLGIEAFF.

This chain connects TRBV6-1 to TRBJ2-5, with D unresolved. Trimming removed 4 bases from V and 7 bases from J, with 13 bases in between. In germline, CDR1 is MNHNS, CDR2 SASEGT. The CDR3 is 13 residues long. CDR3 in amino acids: CASSVETRGTQYF. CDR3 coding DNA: TGTGCCAGCAGTGTAGAAACGAGAGGGACCCAGTACTTC.

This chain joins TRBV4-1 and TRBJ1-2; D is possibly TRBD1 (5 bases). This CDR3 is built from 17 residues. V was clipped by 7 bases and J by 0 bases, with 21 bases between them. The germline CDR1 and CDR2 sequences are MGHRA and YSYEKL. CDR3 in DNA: TGCGCCAGCAACACAAATTACGGGGACCGCGCTAACTATGGCTACACCTTC. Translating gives CASNTNYGDRANYGYTF.

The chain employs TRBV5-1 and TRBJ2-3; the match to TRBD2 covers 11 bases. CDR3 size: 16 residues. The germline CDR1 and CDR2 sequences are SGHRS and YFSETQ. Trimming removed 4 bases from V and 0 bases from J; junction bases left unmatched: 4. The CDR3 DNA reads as TGCGCCAGCAGCCAAAGGACTAGCGGGAGCACAGATACGCAGTATTTT. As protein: CASSQRTSGSTDTQYF.

CDR3 DNA sequence: TGTGCCAGCAGTTTATCCCCCCTAGCGGGAGTTACCGGGGAGCTGTTTTTT. It yields the protein CASSLSPLAGVTGELFF. The chain joins TRBV27 to TRBJ2-2; 10 bases are a match to TRBD2. Germline values: CDR1 MNHEY, CDR2 SMNVEV (reference sequence). V shed 0 bases, J shed 5 bases, and the junction held 6 bases outside the gene matches. This CDR3 contains 17 residues.